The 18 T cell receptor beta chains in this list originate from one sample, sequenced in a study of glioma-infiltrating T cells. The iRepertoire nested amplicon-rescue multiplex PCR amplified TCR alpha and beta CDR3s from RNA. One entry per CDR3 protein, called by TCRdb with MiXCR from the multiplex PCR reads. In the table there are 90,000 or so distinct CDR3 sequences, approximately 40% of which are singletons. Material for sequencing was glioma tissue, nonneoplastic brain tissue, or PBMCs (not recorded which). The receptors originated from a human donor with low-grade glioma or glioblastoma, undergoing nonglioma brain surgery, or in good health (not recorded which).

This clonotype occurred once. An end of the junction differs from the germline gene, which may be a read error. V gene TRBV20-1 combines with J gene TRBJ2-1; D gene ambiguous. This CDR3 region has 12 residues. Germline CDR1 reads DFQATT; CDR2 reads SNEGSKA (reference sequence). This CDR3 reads CSARRASDKHFF. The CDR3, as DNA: TGCAGTGCTAGAAGAGCGAGTGATAAGCATTTCTTC.

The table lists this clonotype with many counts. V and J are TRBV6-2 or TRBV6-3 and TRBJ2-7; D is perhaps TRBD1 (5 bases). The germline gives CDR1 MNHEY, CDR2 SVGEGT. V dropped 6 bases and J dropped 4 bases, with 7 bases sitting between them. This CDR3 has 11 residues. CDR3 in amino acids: CASRSGYEQYF. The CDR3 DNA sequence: TGTGCCAGCAGATCAGGGTACGAGCAGTACTTC.

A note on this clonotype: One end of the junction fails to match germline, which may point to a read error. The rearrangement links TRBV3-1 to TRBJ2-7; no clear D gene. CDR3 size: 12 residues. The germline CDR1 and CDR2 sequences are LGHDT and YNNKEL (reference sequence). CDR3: CGSSRTPYEQYF. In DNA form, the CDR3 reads TGTGGCAGCAGCCGAACCCCCTACGAGCAGTACTTC.

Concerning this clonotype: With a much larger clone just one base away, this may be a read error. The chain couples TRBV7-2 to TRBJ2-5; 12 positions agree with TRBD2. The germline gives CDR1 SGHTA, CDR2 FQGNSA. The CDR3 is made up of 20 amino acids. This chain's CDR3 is CASSATSGRPPPPLQEAQYF. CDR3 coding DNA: TGTGCCAGCAGCGCGACTAGCGGGAGACCCCCACCCCCTCTACAAGAGGCCCAGTACTTC.

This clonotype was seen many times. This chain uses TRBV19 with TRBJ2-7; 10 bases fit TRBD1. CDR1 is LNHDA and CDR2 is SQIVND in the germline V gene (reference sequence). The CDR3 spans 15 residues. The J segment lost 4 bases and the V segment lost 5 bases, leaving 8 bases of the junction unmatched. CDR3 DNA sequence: TGTGCCAGTAGTGTCGACGGGACAGGGGTATACGAGCAGTACTTC. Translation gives CASSVDGTGVYEQYF.

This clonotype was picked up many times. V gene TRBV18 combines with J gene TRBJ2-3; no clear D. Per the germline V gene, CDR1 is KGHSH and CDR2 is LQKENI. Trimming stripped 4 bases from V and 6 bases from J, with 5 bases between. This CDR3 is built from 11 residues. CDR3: CASSLVDTQYF. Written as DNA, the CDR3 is TGTGCCAGCTCACTGGTCGATACGCAGTATTTT. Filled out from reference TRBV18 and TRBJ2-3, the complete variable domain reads NAGVMQNPRHLVRRRGQEARLRCSPMKGHSHVYWYRQLPEEGLKFMVYLQKENIIDESGMPKERFSAEFPKEGPSILRIQQVVRGDSAAYFCASSLVDTQYFGPGTRLTVL.

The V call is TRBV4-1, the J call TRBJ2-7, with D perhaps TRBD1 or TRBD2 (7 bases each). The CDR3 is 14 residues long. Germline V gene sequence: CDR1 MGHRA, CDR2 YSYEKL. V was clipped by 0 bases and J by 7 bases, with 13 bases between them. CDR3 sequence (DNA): TGCGCCAGCAGCCAAGAGGGAGGGGGCCGGGAGCAGTACTTC. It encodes CASSQEGGGREQYF.

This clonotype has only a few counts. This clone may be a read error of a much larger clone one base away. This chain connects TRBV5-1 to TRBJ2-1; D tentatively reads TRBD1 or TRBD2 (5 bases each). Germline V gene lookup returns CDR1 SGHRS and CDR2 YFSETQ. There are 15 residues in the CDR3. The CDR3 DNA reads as TGCGCCAGCAGCTCCTCCCGGGACGGGTACAATGAGCGGTTCTTC. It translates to CASSSSRDGYNERFF.

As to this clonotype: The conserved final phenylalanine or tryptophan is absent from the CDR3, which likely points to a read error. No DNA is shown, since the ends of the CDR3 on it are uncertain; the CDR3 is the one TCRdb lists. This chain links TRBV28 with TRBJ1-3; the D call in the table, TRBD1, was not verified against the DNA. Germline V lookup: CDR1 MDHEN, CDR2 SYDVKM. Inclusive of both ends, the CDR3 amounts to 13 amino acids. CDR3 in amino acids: CASQDRGRNTIHI.

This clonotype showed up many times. The CDR3 loop reads CASSPRKGVDEQFF. Here the CDR3 DNA reads TGTGCCAGCAGCCCCCGAAAAGGGGTGGATGAGCAGTTCTTC. V usage is TRBV11-2 and J usage is TRBJ2-1, with D possibly matching TRBD1 (5 bases). V lost 5 bases to trimming and J lost 8 bases, with 16 bases between them. Germline-derived CDR1 and CDR2 are SGHAT and FQNNGV. The CDR3 consists of 14 residues.

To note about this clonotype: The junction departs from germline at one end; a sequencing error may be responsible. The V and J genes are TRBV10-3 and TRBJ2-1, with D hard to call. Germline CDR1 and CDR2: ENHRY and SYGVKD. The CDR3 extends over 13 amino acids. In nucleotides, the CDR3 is TGTGCCATCACTGAGAACCCGGGTGACGAGCAGTTCTTC. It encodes CAITENPGDEQFF.

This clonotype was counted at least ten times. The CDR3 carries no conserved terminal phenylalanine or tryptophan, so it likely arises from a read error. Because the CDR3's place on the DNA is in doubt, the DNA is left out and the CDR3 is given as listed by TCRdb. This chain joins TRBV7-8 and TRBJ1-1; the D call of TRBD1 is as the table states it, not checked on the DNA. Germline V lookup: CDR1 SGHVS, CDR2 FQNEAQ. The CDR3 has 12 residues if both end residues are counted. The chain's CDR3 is CASSLGHDRAPS.

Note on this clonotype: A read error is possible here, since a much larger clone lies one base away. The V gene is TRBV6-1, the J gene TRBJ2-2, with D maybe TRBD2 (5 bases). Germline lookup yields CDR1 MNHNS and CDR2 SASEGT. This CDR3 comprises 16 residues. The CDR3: CAISEYGRTNTGELLF. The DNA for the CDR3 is TGTGCCATCAGTGAGTACGGAAGAACGAACACCGGGGAGCTGCTTTTT.

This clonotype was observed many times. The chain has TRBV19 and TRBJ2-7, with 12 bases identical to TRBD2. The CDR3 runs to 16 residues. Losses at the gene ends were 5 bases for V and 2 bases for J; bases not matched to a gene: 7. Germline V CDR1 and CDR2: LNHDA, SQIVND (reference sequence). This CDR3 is CASSPVLAGGTYEQYF. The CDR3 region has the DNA TGTGCCAGTAGTCCTGTCCTAGCGGGGGGGACCTACGAGCAGTACTTC. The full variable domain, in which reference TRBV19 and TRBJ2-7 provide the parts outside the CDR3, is DGGITQSPKYLFRKEGQNVTLSCEQNLNHDAMYWYRQDPGQGLRLIYYSQIVNDFQKGDIAEGYSVSREKKESFPLTVTSAQKNPTAFYLCASSPVLAGGTYEQYFGPGTRLTVT.

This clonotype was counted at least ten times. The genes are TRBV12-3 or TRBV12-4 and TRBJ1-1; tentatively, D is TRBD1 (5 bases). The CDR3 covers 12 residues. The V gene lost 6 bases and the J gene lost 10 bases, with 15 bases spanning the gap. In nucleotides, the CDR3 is TGTGCCAGCAGCCAACCCGAGGGGCCAGCTTTCTTT. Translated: CASSQPEGPAFF.

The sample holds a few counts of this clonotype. CDR3 sequence reads: CASSGQGNWYEQYF. The DNA for the CDR3 is TGTGCCAGCAGCGGACAGGGAAATTGGTACGAGCAGTACTTC. This chain uses TRBV9 with TRBJ2-7, with TRBD1 identical over 7 bases. J gave up 4 bases and V 3 bases, and 7 bases lay outside the gene matches. Germline-derived CDR1 and CDR2 are SGDLS and YYNGEE. The length of the CDR3 is 14 residues.

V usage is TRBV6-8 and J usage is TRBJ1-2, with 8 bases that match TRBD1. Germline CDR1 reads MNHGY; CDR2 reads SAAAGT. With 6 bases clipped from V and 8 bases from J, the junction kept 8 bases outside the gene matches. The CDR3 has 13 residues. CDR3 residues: CASRAGQGQGYTF. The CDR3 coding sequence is TGTGCCAGCAGGGCAGGACAGGGCCAAGGCTACACCTTC.

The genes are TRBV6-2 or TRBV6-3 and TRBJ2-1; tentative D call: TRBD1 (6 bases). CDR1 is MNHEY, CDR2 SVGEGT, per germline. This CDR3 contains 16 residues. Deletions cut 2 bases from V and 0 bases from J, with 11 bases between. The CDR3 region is CASSYAGALSYNEQFF. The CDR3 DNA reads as TGTGCCAGCAGTTACGCAGGGGCCCTCTCCTACAATGAGCAGTTCTTC.